One and the same sample provided the 14 T cell receptor beta chains below, sequenced in a study of T cell changes during pregnancy in multiple sclerosis. The data were produced by immunoSEQ multiplex PCR, yet TCRdb's version contains in-frame clones alone and is incomplete. The sample shows approximately 70,000 clones, about 94% of them seen only once. Sample: CD4+ T cells from peripheral blood mononuclear cells, taken after pregnancy. The origin of the receptors is a female donor with multiple sclerosis, enrolled in a pregnancy study.

The CDR3 nucleotides are TGTGCCAGCTTGTCAGCGGGAGAGAGACCGCGAGACCGGGGGGAGCTGTTTTTT. This sequence encodes CASLSAGERPRDRGELFF. The V gene is TRBV28, the J gene TRBJ2-2; TRBD2 matches 8 bases. Germline CDR1 is MDHEN and CDR2 is SYDVKM. The CDR3 consists of 18 residues. With 8 bases clipped from V and 8 bases from J, the junction kept 22 bases outside the gene matches.

This clone was counted once. The rearrangement uses TRBV10-3 and TRBJ2-3, with 11 bases lining up with TRBD2. The CDR3 spans 14 residues. Germline V lookup: CDR1 ENHRY, CDR2 SYGVKD. The trim removed 4 bases at V and 6 bases at J, leaving 3 bases unmatched. The CDR3 sequence: CAISGTSGSDTQYF. CDR3 nucleotide sequence: TGTGCCATCAGTGGTACTAGCGGGAGCGATACGCAGTATTTT.

The V and J genes are TRBV29-1 and TRBJ2-3; 8 bases line up with TRBD2. This CDR3 has 14 amino acids. The junction had 5 bases not matched to a gene; V was cut back by 3 bases and J by 3 bases. Looked up from germline, CDR1 is SQVTM and CDR2 is ANQGSEA. In DNA form, the CDR3 reads TGCAGCGTTGATCCGGGAGGGCTAACAGATACGCAGTATTTT. Residues: CSVDPGGLTDTQYF.

The V and J genes are TRBV9 and TRBJ2-7; TRBD2 agrees at 7 bases. With V trimmed by 0 bases and J by 4 bases, 7 bases remained unmatched. The CDR3 spans 15 residues. CDR1 and CDR2 from the germline V gene are SGDLS and YYNGEE. CDR3 bases: TGTGCCAGCAGCGTAGGAACGGGAGGACGGTACGAGCAGTACTTC. Translated: CASSVGTGGRYEQYF.

The chain joins TRBV5-1 to TRBJ2-3; D is ambiguous. This CDR3 region has 14 residues. Germline assignment: CDR1 SGHRS and CDR2 YFSETQ. V was pared by 3 bases and J by 4 bases, with 12 bases between. Here the CDR3 DNA reads TGCGCCAGCAGCTCTGAGAACCGAGCAGATACGCAGTATTTT. Translation gives CASSSENRADTQYF. Full variable domain (remainder filled in from reference TRBV5-1 and TRBJ2-3): KAGVTQTPRYLIKTRGQQVTLSCSPISGHRSVSWYQQTPGQGLQFLFEYFSETQRNKGNFPGRFSGRQFSNSRSEMNVSTLELGDSALYLCASSSENRADTQYFGPGTRLTVL.

This rearrangement joins TRBV5-1 to TRBJ2-1; 10 nucleotides agree with TRBD2. Trimming removed 2 bases from V and 4 bases from J; junction bases left unmatched: 3. This CDR3 is 15 amino acids long. Germline CDR1 reads SGHRS; CDR2 reads YFSETQ. The DNA of the CDR3 is TGCGCCAGCAGCTTAGCGGGAGGGATTTACAATGAGCAGTTCTTC. As protein: CASSLAGGIYNEQFF.

J is TRBJ1-2 and V is TRBV28, with no clear D. Deletions cut 3 bases from V and 4 bases from J, with 18 bases between. The CDR3 has 16 residues. Germline CDR1 and CDR2: MDHEN and SYDVKM. CDR3 nucleotide sequence: TGTGCCAGCAGTTTCTATCCCGACTCATCCCGCTATGGCTACACCTTC. This translates into CASSFYPDSSRYGYTF.

In nucleotides, the CDR3 is TGTGCCAGCTCACCATCGGAGTATAACTATGGCTACACCTTC. It encodes CASSPSEYNYGYTF. J is TRBJ1-2 and V is TRBV18, with D hard to call. Trimming took 2 bases from V and 1 from J, leaving 8 bases between them. Germline CDR1 KGHSH, CDR2 LQKENI. The CDR3 loop spans 14 amino acids.

The chain carries TRBV2 and TRBJ2-7, with 9 bases identical to TRBD1. CDR1 SNHLY and CDR2 FYNNEI come from the germline V gene. Trimming at V came to 4 bases and at J to 0 bases, leaving 1 base not matched to a gene. The CDR3 has 14 amino acids. The CDR3 is CASSGQGVSYEQYF. The CDR3 DNA follows: TGTGCCAGCAGTGGACAGGGGGTCTCCTACGAGCAGTACTTC.

There are a few counts of this clone. The genes are TRBV9 and TRBJ1-1, with no clear D. Trimming pared 0 bases from V and 7 bases from J, leaving 7 bases between. Germline CDR1 SGDLS, CDR2 YYNGEE. The CDR3 has 12 amino acids. The CDR3 reads CASSVGAGEAFF. The CDR3 DNA reads TGTGCCAGCAGCGTAGGGGCTGGTGAAGCTTTCTTT.

DNA for the CDR3: TGTGCCAGTAGTCAACCTCCCCTCGCGGGAGGCACAGATACGCAGTATTTT. This gives the protein CASSQPPLAGGTDTQYF. V is TRBV19 and J is TRBJ2-3, with TRBD2 matching 7 bases. This CDR3 comprises 17 residues. Germline V lookup: CDR1 LNHDA, CDR2 SQIVND (reference sequence). J gave up 1 base and V 5 bases, and 12 bases lay outside the gene matches.

This chain connects TRBV6-5 to TRBJ2-3; no firm D call. V lost 6 bases and J lost 3, with 7 bases in between. The CDR3 runs 12 residues. The germline CDR1 and CDR2 sequences are MNHEY and SVGAGI. CDR3 sequence: CASRAGTDTQYF. The CDR3 coding sequence is TGTGCCAGCAGGGCAGGAACAGATACGCAGTATTTT.

The chain joins TRBV21-1 to TRBJ2-3; the D call of TRBD1 is as the table states it, not checked on the DNA. TRBV21-1 is tagged as a pseudogene. The CDR3 covers 18 residues. CDR3 protein: CASSKSCRTTLSTDTQYF. The CDR3 bases are TGTGCCAGCAGCAAAAGTTGTCGGACAACCTTATCCACAGATACGCAGTATTTT.

The rearrangement uses TRBV9 and TRBJ2-3, with TRBD2 matching over 7 bases. J lost 2 bases, V lost 0 bases, and 6 bases had no gene match. Germline lookup yields CDR1 SGDLS and CDR2 YYNGEE. The CDR3 has 16 amino acids. The CDR3: CASSVAAGSPTDTQYF. CDR3 in DNA: TGTGCCAGCAGCGTAGCAGCGGGATCCCCCACAGATACGCAGTATTTT.